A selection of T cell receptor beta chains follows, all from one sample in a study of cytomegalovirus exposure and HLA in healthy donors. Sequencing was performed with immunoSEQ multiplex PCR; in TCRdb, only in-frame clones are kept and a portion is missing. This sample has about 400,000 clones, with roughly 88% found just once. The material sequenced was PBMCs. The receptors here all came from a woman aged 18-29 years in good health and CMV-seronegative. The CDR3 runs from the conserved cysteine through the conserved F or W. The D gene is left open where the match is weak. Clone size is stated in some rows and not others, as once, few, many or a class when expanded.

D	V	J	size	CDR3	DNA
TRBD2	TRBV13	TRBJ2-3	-	CASSLSGRAGHHTQYF	TGTGCCAGCAGCCTTAGCGGGAGGGCCGGACACCATACGCAGTATTTT
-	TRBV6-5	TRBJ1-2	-	CASSYFDDSTGQGYTF	TGTGCCAGCAGTTACTTCGACGACAGTACAGGTCAAGGCTACACCTTC
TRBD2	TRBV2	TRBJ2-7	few	CASSDGGSYEQYF	TGTGCCAGCAGTGATGGCGGGAGCTACGAGCAGTACTTC
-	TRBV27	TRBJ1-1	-	CASSSPWRPDTEAFF	TGTGCCAGCAGTTCCCCTTGGCGGCCGGACACTGAAGCTTTCTTT
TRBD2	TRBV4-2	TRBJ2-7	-	CASSQGLAGGSYEQYF	TGTGCCAGCAGCCAAGGTCTCGCGGGGGGGTCCTACGAGCAGTACTTC
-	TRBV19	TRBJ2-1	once	CASRRYNEQFF	TGTGCCAGTAGGAGATACAATGAGCAGTTCTTC
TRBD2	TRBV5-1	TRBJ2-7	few	CASVPSGSAYEQYF	TGCGCCAGCGTCCCTAGCGGGTCCGCCTACGAGCAGTACTTC
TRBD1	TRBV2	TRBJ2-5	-	CASRNRHRDRGRETQYF	TGTGCCAGCAGAAACCGGCACAGGGACAGGGGGCGAGAGACCCAGTACTTC
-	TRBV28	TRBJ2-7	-	CASRTQGPSYEQYF	TGTGCCAGCAGGACGCAGGGGCCCTCCTACGAGCAGTACTTC
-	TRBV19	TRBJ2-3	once	CASTSFTDTQYF	TGTGCCAGTACGAGCTTCACAGATACGCAGTATTTT
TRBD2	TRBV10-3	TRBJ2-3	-	CAISRSGRDDTQYF	TGTGCCATCAGCCGTAGCGGGAGGGACGATACGCAGTATTTT
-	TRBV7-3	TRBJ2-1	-	CASSLTGGLVNEQFF	TGTGCCAGCAGCTTAACGGGGGGACTTGTCAATGAGCAGTTCTTC
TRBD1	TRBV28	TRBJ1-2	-	CASSTGGDVSIGGYTF	TGTGCCAGCAGTACAGGGGGCGATGTTTCTATCGGTGGCTACACCTTC
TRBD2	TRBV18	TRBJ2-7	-	CASSPHLAGLYEQYF	TGTGCCAGCTCACCCCATTTAGCGGGCCTCTACGAGCAGTACTTC
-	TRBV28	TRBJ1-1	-	CASSWPRGTSRETEAFF	TGTGCCAGCAGCTGGCCCCGGGGGACCTCTCGGGAAACTGAAGCTTTCTTT
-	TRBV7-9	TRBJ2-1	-	CASSLNPRGEQFF	TGTGCCAGCAGCTTAAACCCACGCGGTGAGCAGTTCTTC
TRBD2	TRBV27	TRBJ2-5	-	CASSPTSGGSGETQYF	TGTGCCAGCAGTCCGACTAGCGGGGGATCGGGAGAGACCCAGTACTTC
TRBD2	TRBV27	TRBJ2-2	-	CASSFREGAFRELFF	TGTGCCAGCAGTTTTCGGGAGGGTGCCTTTCGGGAGCTGTTTTTT
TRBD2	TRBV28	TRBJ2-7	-	CASGLAGGSYEQYF	TGTGCCAGCGGGTTAGCGGGGGGCTCCTACGAGCAGTACTTC
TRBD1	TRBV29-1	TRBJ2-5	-	CSVEVPFQGAVLQETQYF	TGCAGCGTTGAAGTCCCCTTCCAGGGGGCCGTTCTCCAAGAGACCCAGTACTTC
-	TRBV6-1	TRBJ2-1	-	CASSEAGYRSLISSYNEQFF	TGTGCCAGCAGTGAAGCGGGATACAGGAGCTTAATCAGCTCCTACAATGAGCAGTTCTTC
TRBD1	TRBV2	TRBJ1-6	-	CASSPGTGAGSPLHF	TGTGCCAGCAGTCCCGGGACAGGGGCCGGCTCACCCCTCCACTTT
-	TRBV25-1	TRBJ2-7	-	CASSGTDQGISGHEQYF	TGTGCCAGCAGTGGGACCGACCAGGGCATTTCGGGCCACGAGCAGTACTTC
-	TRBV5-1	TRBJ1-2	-	CASKGANRANYGYTF	TGCGCCAGCAAAGGGGCTAATCGAGCTAACTATGGCTACACCTTC
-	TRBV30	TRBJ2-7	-	CAWKNDRAWGDEQYF	TGTGCCTGGAAGAACGACAGGGCTTGGGGGGACGAGCAGTACTTC
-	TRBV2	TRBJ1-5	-	CASSERAGLLSQHF	TGTGCCAGCAGTGAACGGGCAGGGCTCCTCTCCCAGCATTTT
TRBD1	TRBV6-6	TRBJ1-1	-	CASSLRGPASEAFF	TGTGCCAGTTCCCTCAGGGGGCCGGCTTCTGAAGCTTTCTTT
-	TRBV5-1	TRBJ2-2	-	CASSPKEDFWLGGELFF	TGCGCCAGCAGCCCAAAGGAGGACTTCTGGCTCGGCGGGGAGCTGTTTTTT
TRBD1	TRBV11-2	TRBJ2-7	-	CASSRTPGQGAYEQYF	TGTGCCAGCAGCCGGACACCGGGACAGGGGGCCTACGAGCAGTACTTC